The table lists the clone carrying this T cell receptor (beta chain) with many counts. Its matching antigen is unknown. Unique molecular identifiers were attached to individual cDNA molecules during library preparation. In the authors' methods: Ranging from about 23,224 to 700,000, TCR counts per sample had a median value of approximately 95,000. TCRdb reanalysed the 5' RACE reads using MiXCR and keeps one entry per CDR3 protein. In this record, the V and J calls reflect TCRdb's handling and not the investigators' own analysis. The data show about 110,000 distinct CDR3 sequences, roughly a fifth seen once. Unfractionated whole blood yielded total RNA. These data come from a study of human T cells and chemical hapten exposure. Background on the study: Variability of per-sample TCR yields stemmed mainly from small differences in pooled library volume. Study-level points and caveats: Sensitizing with DPC caused no change in TCRs above 1 in 1000 frequency.

The clonotype originates from a human donor in good health.

CDR3 amino acids: CASSAHAGTSGRSTDTQYF. The DNA for the CDR3 is TGTGCCAGCAGCGCCCATGCCGGGACTAGCGGGAGATCAACAGATACGCAGTATTTT. The chain couples TRBV7-8 to TRBJ2-3; 14 bases match TRBD2. Trimming took 5 bases from V and 3 from J; bases not matched to a gene: 13. This CDR3 region has 19 residues. Germline assignment: CDR1 SGHVS and CDR2 FQNEAQ.